This is a list of T cell receptor beta chains from one sample in a study of technical replicates of blood from a handful of donors. TCRdb keeps only in-frame clones here, not all; method: immunoSEQ multiplex PCR. The sample consists of about 97,000 clones, nearly 96% of them appearing once. Input material: T cells isolated from PBMCs. These TCRs come from a human donor in good health. Each CDR3 is given with its conserved first and last residue. D genes are given only for firm matches. Not every row has a clone size; where given, it reads once, few, many or a size class.

TRBJ2-3 - TRBV5-1 - CASTFPTGTQYF TGCGCCAGCACCTTTCCTACCGGGACGCAGTATTTT
TRBJ1-5 TRBD1 TRBV28 once CASSSYTGVGNQPQHF TGTGCCAGCAGTTCTTACACAGGGGTAGGCAATCAGCCCCAGCATTTT
TRBJ2-7 TRBD1 TRBV7-9 - CASSSARTGKNGDEQYF TGTGCCAGCAGCTCGGCTCGGACAGGGAAAAATGGGGACGAGCAGTACTTC
TRBJ2-7 TRBD1 TRBV28 - CASRPGTGFFEQYF TGTGCCAGCAGGCCCGGGACAGGGTTCTTCGAGCAGTACTTC
TRBJ2-5 - TRBV5-1 - CASSVRRVTETQYF TGCGCCAGCAGCGTGAGGCGGGTGACAGAGACCCAGTACTTC
TRBJ2-3 - TRBV6-5 - CASSFRGRDTQYF TGTGCCAGCAGTTTCCGCGGTCGCGATACGCAGTATTTT
TRBJ2-3 - TRBV7-9 - CASSLIPGPSEYTDTQYF TGTGCCAGCAGCTTAATTCCGGGCCCTAGCGAATACACAGATACGCAGTATTTT
TRBJ1-4 - TRBV6-1 - CASNTGGDEKLFF TGTGCCAGCAACACGGGAGGCGATGAAAAACTGTTTTTT
TRBJ2-5 TRBD1 TRBV30 once CAWSGQGVFRGTQYF TGTGCCTGGAGCGGACAGGGGGTGTTCCGTGGGACCCAGTACTTC
TRBJ1-1 - TRBV5-1 few CASSLVAETEAFF TGCGCCAGCAGCTTGGTGGCCGAAACTGAAGCTTTCTTT
TRBJ2-1 TRBD2 TRBV27 - CATSRTSGGYNEQFF TGTGCCACCTCACGGACTAGCGGGGGATACAATGAGCAGTTCTTC
TRBJ2-1 - TRBV18 - CASSPSDSNEQFF TGTGCCAGCTCACCATCAGACAGCAATGAGCAGTTCTTC
TRBJ2-7 - TRBV6-5 - CASSARDYEQYF TGTGCCAGCAGTGCCCGGGACTACGAGCAGTACTTC
TRBJ2-1 TRBD1 TRBV28 - CASSPLRQGNEQFF TGTGCCAGCAGTCCACTACGACAGGGGAATGAGCAGTTCTTC
TRBJ1-1 - TRBV10-3 - CAISELRGLNTEAFF TGTGCCATCAGTGAGCTTAGGGGGTTGAACACTGAAGCTTTCTTT
TRBJ2-6 TRBD1 TRBV11-2 - CASSLGQGILSGANVLTF TGTGCCAGCAGCTTAGGACAGGGGATCCTCTCTGGGGCCAACGTCCTGACTTTC
TRBJ1-2 - TRBV6-5 once CASRLTGVGYTF TGTGCCAGCAGATTGACAGGTGTTGGCTACACCTTC
TRBJ2-5 - TRBV5-5 - CASSIRETQYF TGTGCCAGCTCGATCCGGGAGACCCAGTACTTC
TRBJ1-1 TRBD1 TRBV5-1 - CASRQGTNTEAFF TGCGCCAGCAGACAGGGGACGAACACTGAAGCTTTCTTT
TRBJ1-2 TRBD1 TRBV10-3 - CAISTDRGQGGYTF TGTGCCATCTCTACCGACAGGGGGCAAGGTGGCTACACCTTC
TRBJ2-3 - TRBV5-1 - CASSLSPTDTQYF TGCGCCAGCAGCTTGTCCCCGACAGATACGCAGTATTTT
TRBJ2-1 - TRBV7-7 - CASSLGIREGNEQFF TGTGCTAGCAGCTTAGGGATCCGGGAAGGCAATGAGCAGTTCTTC
TRBJ1-1 - TRBV30 - CAWKSGMNTEAFF TGTGCCTGGAAATCGGGAATGAACACTGAAGCTTTCTTT
TRBJ2-1 - TRBV6-4 - CASTRTGSLYNEQFF TGTGCCAGCACCCGTACAGGGTCTCTCTACAATGAGCAGTTCTTC
TRBJ2-2 - TRBV7-6 - CASSLAGEYTGELFF TGTGCCAGCAGCTTAGCGGGCGAGTATACCGGGGAGCTGTTTTTT
TRBJ1-1 TRBD1 TRBV7-9 few CASSFIRGTGRTEAFF TGTGCCAGCAGCTTTATTAGGGGGACAGGGAGAACTGAAGCTTTCTTT
TRBJ1-5 - TRBV27 - CASSTFNQPQHF TGTGCCAGCAGTACTTTCAATCAGCCCCAGCATTTT
TRBJ1-4 - TRBV28 - CASTSRSTNEKLFF TGTGCCAGCACCTCGAGATCAACTAATGAAAAACTGTTTTTT